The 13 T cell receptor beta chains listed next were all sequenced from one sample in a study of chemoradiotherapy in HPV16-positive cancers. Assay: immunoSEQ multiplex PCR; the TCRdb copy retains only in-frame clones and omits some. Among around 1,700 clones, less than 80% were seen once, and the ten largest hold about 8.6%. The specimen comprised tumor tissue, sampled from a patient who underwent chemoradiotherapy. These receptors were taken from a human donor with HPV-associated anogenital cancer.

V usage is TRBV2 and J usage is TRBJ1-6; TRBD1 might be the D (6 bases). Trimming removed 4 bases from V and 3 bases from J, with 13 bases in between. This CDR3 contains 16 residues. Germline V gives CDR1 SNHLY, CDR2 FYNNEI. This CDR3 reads CASSGGGFSYNSPLHF. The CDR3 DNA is TGTGCCAGCAGTGGAGGGGGGTTTAGCTATAATTCACCCCTCCACTTT. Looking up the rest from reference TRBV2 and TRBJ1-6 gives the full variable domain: EPEVTQTPSHQVTQMGQEVILRCVPISNHLYFYWYRQILGQKVEFLVSFYNNEISEKSEIFDDQFSVERPDGSNFTLKIRSTKLEDSAMYFCASSGGGFSYNSPLHFGNGTRLTVT.

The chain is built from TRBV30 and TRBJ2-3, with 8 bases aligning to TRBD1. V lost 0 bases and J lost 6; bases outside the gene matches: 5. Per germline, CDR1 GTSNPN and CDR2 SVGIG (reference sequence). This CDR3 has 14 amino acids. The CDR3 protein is CAWSVRGLGDTQYF. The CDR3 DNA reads TGTGCCTGGAGTGTCAGGGGGCTTGGGGATACGCAGTATTTT.

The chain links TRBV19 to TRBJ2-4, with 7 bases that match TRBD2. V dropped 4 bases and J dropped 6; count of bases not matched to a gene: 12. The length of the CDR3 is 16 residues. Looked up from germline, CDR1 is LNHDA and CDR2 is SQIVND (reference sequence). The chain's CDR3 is CASSRGASGVGNIQYF. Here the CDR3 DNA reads TGTGCCAGTAGTAGGGGCGCTAGCGGAGTCGGAAACATTCAGTACTTC.

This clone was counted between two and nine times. The CDR3 reads CASSLLVETQYF. The CDR3 nucleotides read TGTGCCAGCAGCTTATTAGTTGAGACCCAGTACTTC. This rearrangement joins TRBV11-2 to TRBJ2-5; no reliable D call. V was pared by 2 bases and J by 5 bases, with 6 bases between. This CDR3 is 12 amino acids long. Per the germline V gene, CDR1 is SGHAT and CDR2 is FQNNGV.

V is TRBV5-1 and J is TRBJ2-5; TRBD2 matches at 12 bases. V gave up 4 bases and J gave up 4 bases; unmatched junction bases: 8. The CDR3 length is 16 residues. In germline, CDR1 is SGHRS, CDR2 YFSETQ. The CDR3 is CASSGSSGGAPETQYF. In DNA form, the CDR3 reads TGCGCCAGCAGCGGCTCTAGCGGGGGGGCCCCAGAGACCCAGTACTTC.

CDR3 residues: CASSKANGAYNEQFF. For the CDR3, the DNA is TGTGCCAGTAGTAAAGCGAATGGAGCCTACAATGAGCAGTTCTTC. V is TRBV19 and J is TRBJ2-1; D unresolved. Germline-derived CDR1 and CDR2 are LNHDA and SQIVND (reference sequence). The CDR3 spans 15 residues. The V and J ends lost 4 bases and 2 bases respectively, with 12 bases between them. The whole variable domain, remainder taken from reference TRBV19 and TRBJ2-1, is DGGITQSPKYLFRKEGQNVTLSCEQNLNHDAMYWYRQDPGQGLRLIYYSQIVNDFQKGDIAEGYSVSREKKESFPLTVTSAQKNPTAFYLCASSKANGAYNEQFFGPGTRLTVL.

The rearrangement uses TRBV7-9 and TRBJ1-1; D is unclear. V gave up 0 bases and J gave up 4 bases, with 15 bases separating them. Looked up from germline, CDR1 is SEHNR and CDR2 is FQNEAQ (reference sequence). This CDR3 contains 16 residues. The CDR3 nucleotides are TGTGCCAGCAGCTTAGCGTTCGGGTTTTCTGGCACTGAAGCTTTCTTT. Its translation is CASSLAFGFSGTEAFF.

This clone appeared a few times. The CDR3 DNA reads TGTGCCAGCAGTGTAAAGGGAAATCTGGTCGGCAGCACAGATACGCAGTATTTT. Translating it yields CASSVKGNLVGSTDTQYF. The J gene is TRBJ2-3, the V gene TRBV6-1; D remains ambiguous. Deletions cut 4 bases from V and 0 bases from J, with 20 bases between. The germline V gene encodes CDR1 MNHNS and CDR2 SASEGT. The CDR3 runs 18 residues.

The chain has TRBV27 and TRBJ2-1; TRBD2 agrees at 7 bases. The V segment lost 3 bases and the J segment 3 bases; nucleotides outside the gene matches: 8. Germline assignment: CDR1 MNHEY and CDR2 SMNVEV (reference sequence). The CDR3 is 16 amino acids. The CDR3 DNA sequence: TGTGCCAGCAGTTTGGTAGCGGGCGCCATCTACAATGAGCAGTTCTTC. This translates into CASSLVAGAIYNEQFF.

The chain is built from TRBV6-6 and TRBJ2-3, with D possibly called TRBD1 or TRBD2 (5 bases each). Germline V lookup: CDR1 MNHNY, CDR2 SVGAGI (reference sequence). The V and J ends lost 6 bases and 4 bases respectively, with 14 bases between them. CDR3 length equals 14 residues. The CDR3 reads CASSEGGAADTQYF. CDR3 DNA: TGTGCCAGCAGCGAGGGTGGGGCGGCAGATACGCAGTATTTT.

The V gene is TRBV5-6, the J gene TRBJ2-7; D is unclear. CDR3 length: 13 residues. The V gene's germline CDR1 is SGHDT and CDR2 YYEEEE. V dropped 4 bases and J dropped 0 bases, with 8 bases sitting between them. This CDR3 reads CASSVGNSYEQYF. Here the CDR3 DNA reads TGTGCCAGCAGCGTAGGGAACTCCTACGAGCAGTACTTC.

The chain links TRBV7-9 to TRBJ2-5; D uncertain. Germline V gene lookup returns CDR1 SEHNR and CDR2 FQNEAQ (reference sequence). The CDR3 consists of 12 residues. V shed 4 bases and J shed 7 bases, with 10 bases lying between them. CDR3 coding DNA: TGTGCCAGCAGCTCGCCGTGGGGGACCCAGTACTTC. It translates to CASSSPWGTQYF. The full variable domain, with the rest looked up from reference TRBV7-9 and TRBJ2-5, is DTGVSQNPRHKITKRGQNVTFRCDPISEHNRLYWYRQTLGQGPEFLTYFQNEAQLEKSRLLSDRFSAERPKGSFSTLEIQRTEQGDSAMYLCASSSPWGTQYFGPGTRLLVL.

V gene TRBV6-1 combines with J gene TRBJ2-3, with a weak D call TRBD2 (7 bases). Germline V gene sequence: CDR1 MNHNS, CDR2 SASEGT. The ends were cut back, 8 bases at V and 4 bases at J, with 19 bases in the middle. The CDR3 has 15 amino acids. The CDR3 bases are TGTGCCAGCTTAGATGGGGGGGCGGGATCAGATACGCAGTATTTT. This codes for CASLDGGAGSDTQYF.